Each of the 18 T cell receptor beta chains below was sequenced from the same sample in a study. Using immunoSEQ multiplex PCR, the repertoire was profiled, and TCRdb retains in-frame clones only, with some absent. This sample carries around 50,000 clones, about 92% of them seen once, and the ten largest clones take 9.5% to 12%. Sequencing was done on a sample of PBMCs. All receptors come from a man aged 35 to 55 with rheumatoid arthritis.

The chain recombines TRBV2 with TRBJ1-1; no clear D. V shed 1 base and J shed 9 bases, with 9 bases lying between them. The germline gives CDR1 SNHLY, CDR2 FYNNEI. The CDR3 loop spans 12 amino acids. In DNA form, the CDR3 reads TGTGCCAGCAGTGAAGGAGGGTCGAAAGCTTTCTTT. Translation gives CASSEGGSKAFF.

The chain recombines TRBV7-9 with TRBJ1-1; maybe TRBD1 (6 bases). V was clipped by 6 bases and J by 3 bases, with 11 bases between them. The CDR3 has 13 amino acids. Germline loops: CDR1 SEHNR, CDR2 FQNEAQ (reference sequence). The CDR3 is CASRTGSDTEAFF. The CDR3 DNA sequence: TGTGCCAGCAGGACAGGTTCGGACACTGAAGCTTTCTTT.

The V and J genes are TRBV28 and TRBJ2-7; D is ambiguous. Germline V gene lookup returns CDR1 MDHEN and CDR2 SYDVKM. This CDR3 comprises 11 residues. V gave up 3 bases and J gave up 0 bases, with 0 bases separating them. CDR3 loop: CASSFSYEQYF. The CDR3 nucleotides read TGTGCCAGCAGTTTCTCCTACGAGCAGTACTTC.

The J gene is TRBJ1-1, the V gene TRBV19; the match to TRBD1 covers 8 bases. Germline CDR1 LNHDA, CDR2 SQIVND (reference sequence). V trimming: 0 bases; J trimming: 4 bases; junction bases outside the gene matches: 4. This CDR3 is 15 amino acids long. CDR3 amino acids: CASSIEGQGGTEAFF. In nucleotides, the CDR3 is TGTGCCAGTAGTATAGAAGGACAGGGTGGCACTGAAGCTTTCTTT.

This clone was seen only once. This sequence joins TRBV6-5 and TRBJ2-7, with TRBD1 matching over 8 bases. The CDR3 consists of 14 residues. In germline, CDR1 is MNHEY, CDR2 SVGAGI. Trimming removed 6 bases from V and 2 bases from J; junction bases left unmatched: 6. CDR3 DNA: TGTGCCAGCAGAGCCGGGACAGGAGCCTACGAGCAGTACTTC. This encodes CASRAGTGAYEQYF.

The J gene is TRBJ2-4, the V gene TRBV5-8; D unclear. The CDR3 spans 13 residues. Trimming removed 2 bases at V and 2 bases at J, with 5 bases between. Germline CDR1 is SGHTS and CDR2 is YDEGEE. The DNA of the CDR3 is TGTGCCAGCAGCTTTTGGTCCAAAAACATTCAGTACTTC. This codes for CASSFWSKNIQYF.

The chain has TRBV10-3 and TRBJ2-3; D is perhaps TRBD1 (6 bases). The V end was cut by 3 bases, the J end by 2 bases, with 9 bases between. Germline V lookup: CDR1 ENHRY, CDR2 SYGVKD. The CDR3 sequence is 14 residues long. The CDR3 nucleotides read TGTGCCATCAGTGAAACAGGGCTCACAGATACGCAGTATTTT. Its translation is CAISETGLTDTQYF.

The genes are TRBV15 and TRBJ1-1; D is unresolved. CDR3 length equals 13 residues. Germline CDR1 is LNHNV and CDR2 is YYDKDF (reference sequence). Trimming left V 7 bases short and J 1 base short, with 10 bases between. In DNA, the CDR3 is TGTGCCACCACGAGACGGCAGAACACTGAAGCTTTCTTT. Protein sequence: CATTRRQNTEAFF. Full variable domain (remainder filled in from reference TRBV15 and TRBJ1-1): DAMVIQNPRYQVTQFGKPVTLSCSQTLNHNVMYWYQQKSSQAPKLLFHYYDKDFNNEADTPDNFQSRRPNTSFCFLDIRSPGLGDTAMYLCATTRRQNTEAFFGQGTRLTVV.

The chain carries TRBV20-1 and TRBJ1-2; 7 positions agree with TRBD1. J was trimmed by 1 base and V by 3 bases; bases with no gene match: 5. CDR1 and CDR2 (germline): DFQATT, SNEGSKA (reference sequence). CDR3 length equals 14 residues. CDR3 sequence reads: CSASSPGGNYGYTF. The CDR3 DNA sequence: TGCAGTGCTAGTTCTCCAGGGGGTAACTATGGCTACACCTTC.

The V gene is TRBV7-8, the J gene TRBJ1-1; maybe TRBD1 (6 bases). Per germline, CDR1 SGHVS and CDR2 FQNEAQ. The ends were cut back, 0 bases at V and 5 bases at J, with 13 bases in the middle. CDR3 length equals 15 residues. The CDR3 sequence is CASSLAGLGATEAFF. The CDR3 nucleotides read TGTGCCAGCAGCTTAGCGGGGCTGGGGGCTACTGAAGCTTTCTTT.

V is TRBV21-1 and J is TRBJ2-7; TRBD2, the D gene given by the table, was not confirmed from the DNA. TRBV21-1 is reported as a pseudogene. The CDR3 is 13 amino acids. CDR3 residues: CASTERSSYEQYF. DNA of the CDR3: TGTGCCAGCACCGAAAGGAGTAGCTACGAGCAGTACTTC.

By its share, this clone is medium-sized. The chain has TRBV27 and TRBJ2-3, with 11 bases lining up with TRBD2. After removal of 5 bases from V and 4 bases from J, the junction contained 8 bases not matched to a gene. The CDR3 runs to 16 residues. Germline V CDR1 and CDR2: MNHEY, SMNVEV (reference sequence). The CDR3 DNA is TGTGCCAGCAGTGCAAAACTAGCGGGAGTACCAGATACGCAGTATTTT. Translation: CASSAKLAGVPDTQYF.

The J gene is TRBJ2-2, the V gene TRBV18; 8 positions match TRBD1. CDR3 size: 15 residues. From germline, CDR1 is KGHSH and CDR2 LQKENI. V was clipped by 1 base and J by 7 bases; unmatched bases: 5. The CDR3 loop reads CASSPRQGAGGELFF. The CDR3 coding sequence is TGTGCCAGCTCACCACGTCAGGGGGCCGGCGGGGAGCTGTTTTTT.

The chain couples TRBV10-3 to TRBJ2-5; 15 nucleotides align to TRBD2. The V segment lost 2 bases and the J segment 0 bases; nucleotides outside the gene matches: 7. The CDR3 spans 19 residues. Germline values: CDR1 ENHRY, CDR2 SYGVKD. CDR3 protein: CAISEGLAGGPGYQETQYF. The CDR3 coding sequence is TGTGCCATCAGTGAGGGACTAGCGGGAGGGCCGGGATACCAAGAGACCCAGTACTTC.

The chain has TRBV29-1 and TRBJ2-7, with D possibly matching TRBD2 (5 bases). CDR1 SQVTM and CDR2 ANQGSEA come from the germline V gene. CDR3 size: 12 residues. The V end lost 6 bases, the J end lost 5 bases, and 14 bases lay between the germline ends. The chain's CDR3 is CSVWGEIHEQYF. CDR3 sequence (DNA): TGCAGCGTGTGGGGAGAAATCCACGAGCAGTACTTC.

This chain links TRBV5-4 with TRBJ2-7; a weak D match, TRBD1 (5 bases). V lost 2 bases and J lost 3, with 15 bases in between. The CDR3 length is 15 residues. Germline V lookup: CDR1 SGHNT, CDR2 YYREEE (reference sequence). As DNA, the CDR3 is TGTGCCAGCAGCTTCCCTTCGGCAGGGATCTACGAGCAGTACTTC. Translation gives CASSFPSAGIYEQYF.

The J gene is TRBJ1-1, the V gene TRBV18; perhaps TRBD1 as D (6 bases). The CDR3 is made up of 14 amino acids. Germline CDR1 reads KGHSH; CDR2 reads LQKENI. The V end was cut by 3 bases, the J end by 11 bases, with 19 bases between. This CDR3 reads CASSPPGTPLEAFF. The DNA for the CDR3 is TGTGCCAGCTCACCCCCAGGGACACCCCTGGAGGCTTTCTTT.

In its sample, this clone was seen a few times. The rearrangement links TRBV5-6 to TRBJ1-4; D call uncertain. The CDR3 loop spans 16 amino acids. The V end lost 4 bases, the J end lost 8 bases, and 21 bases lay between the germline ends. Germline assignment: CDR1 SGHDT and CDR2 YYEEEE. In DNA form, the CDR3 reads TGTGCCAGCAGCCAAAAGGGTAGAGGGCAGACGGAAAAACTGTTTTTT. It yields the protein CASSQKGRGQTEKLFF.